These T cell receptor beta chains were read from a single sample in a study of Tregs in tolerant kidney transplant recipients. The repertoire was sequenced with immunoSEQ multiplex PCR; TCRdb's copy has only in-frame clones and lacks some. The sample lists approximately 60,000 clones; approximately 89% were seen once. Sequencing was performed on CD4+ T cells from blood (PBMCs), taken 6 months after the transplant. These receptors came from a human patient who received a combined kidney and bone marrow transplant. Some T cells may possibly be graft donor cells. CDR3s include the opening cysteine and the closing phenylalanine or tryptophan. A D gene is named only where the DNA matches it firmly. Where a row states a size, it is once, few, many or the class of an expanded clone; other rows omit it.

cdr3_aa cdr3_nt v_call clone_size j_call d_call
CASSPEAFSGNTIYF TGCGCCAGCAGCCCCGAGGCCTTCTCTGGAAACACCATATATTTT TRBV4-1 once TRBJ1-3 -
CASRSDGTSGVGETQYF TGTGCCAGCAGGTCCGATGGGACTAGCGGGGTTGGTGAGACCCAGTACTTC TRBV28 - TRBJ2-5 TRBD2
CASSVDNNEQFF TGTGCCAGCAGCGTAGATAACAATGAGCAGTTCTTC TRBV9 - TRBJ2-1 -
CASSFGLADRQETQYF TGCGCCAGCAGTTTTGGACTAGCGGACCGACAAGAGACCCAGTACTTC TRBV5-1 - TRBJ2-5 TRBD2
CASSLGLGQGHTRQYF TGCGCCAGCAGCTTGGGTCTCGGACAGGGCCATACGAGGCAGTATTTT TRBV5-1 - TRBJ2-3 TRBD1
CASSLGQGANNSPLHF TGTGCCAGCAGTCTAGGACAGGGGGCAAATAATTCCCCCCTCCACTTT TRBV9 few TRBJ1-6 TRBD1
CASSQSYMLGQGFGYGYTF TGCGCCAGCAGCCAAAGTTATATGTTAGGACAGGGGTTTGGGTATGGCTACACCTTC TRBV4-1 - TRBJ1-2 TRBD1
CASSQAGGVTTGELFF TGCGCCAGCAGCCAAGCCGGGGGGGTTACCACCGGGGAGCTGTTTTTT TRBV4-3 - TRBJ2-2 TRBD2
CASSLFRGGTDTQYF TGTGCCAGCAGCTTATTCAGGGGTGGCACAGATACGCAGTATTTT TRBV7-9 - TRBJ2-3 -
CSVEDITREQYF TGCAGCGTTGAAGATATCACGAGGGAGCAGTACTTC TRBV29-1 - TRBJ2-7 -
CASSGGGASREQYF TGTGCCAGCAGCGGCGGGGGGGCCTCGAGGGAGCAGTACTTC TRBV9 once TRBJ2-7 TRBD2
CAIRIDRGGSPLHF TGTGCCATCAGGATTGACCGGGGGGGTTCCCCCCTCCACTTT TRBV10-3 - TRBJ1-6 -
CASSFQGTNEKLFF TGTGCCAGCAGCTTTCAGGGAACTAATGAAAAACTGTTTTTT TRBV7-2 - TRBJ1-4 -
CASSLRQETQYF TGTGCCAGCAGCCTACGTCAAGAGACCCAGTACTTC TRBV11-3 - TRBJ2-5 -
CASSQTSGGYPDTQYF TGTGCCAGCAGCCAAACTAGCGGGGGGTATCCAGATACGCAGTATTTT TRBV4-2 - TRBJ2-3 TRBD2
CASSKEAGTGNTIYF TGTGCCAGCAGCAAAGAGGCAGGGACTGGAAACACCATATATTTT TRBV21-1 few TRBJ1-3 -
CASSLYLGTLNYGYTF TGTGCCAGCAGCTTGTACCTCGGGACACTGAACTATGGCTACACCTTC TRBV5-6 - TRBJ1-2 -
CSAQRFSGNTIYF TGCAGCGCCCAGCGGTTCTCTGGAAACACCATATATTTT TRBV29-1 - TRBJ1-3 -
CASRETGTNYGYTF TGTGCCAGCAGGGAGACAGGTACCAACTATGGCTACACCTTC TRBV6-1 - TRBJ1-2 -
CASSEQSDQPQHF TGTGCCAGCAGTGAACAGTCAGATCAGCCCCAGCATTTT TRBV6-1 - TRBJ1-5 -
CASSLELAHGELFF TGCGCCAGCAGCTTGGAACTAGCGCACGGGGAGCTGTTTTTT TRBV5-1 - TRBJ2-2 TRBD2
CASRTHTGELFF TGTGCCAGCAGAACACACACCGGGGAGCTGTTTTTT TRBV28 - TRBJ2-2 -
CSVEDREYEQYF TGCAGCGTTGAGGACAGGGAGTACGAGCAGTACTTC TRBV29-1 - TRBJ2-7 TRBD1
CASSLSGLAVNPYNEQFF TGTGCCAGCAGTTTATCGGGGCTAGCGGTTAACCCCTACAATGAGCAGTTCTTC TRBV27 - TRBJ2-1 TRBD2
CSASPRDEQYF TGCAGTGCTAGTCCGAGGGACGAGCAGTACTTC TRBV20-1 - TRBJ2-7 -
CASSKRPGEFSPLHF TGTGCCAGCAGCAAGCGGCCAGGGGAGTTCTCACCCCTCCACTTT TRBV21-1 - TRBJ1-6 -
CASSVKGKGYSNQPQHF TGTGCCAGCAGCGTAAAGGGTAAGGGGTATAGCAATCAGCCCCAGCATTTT TRBV9 - TRBJ1-5 -
CASSPAGAVAGELFF TGTGCCAGCAGCCCAGCGGGAGCAGTTGCCGGGGAGCTGTTTTTT TRBV27 once TRBJ2-2 TRBD2
CASSIEFRVSSGYTF TGTGCCAGCAGCATAGAATTCAGGGTTTCCAGCGGCTACACCTTC TRBV6-1 - TRBJ1-2 -
CATSRDRTGGVSNQPQHF TGTGCCACCAGCAGAGATCGGACAGGGGGCGTAAGCAATCAGCCCCAGCATTTT TRBV15 - TRBJ1-5 TRBD1
CASSKDNTETQYF TGCGCCAGCAGCAAGGACAACACGGAGACCCAGTACTTC TRBV5-1 once TRBJ2-5 -
CASSLGQTSGNTIYF TGTGCCAGCAGCTTAGGGCAGACATCTGGAAACACCATATATTTT TRBV7-2 - TRBJ1-3 -
CASSLVGRGGQPQHF TGTGCCAGCAGCTTAGTAGGACGGGGAGGCCAGCCCCAGCATTTT TRBV7-2 - TRBJ1-5 -
CSVEGGSGTDTQYF TGCAGCGTTGAAGGCGGGTCAGGCACAGATACGCAGTATTTT TRBV29-1 - TRBJ2-3 -
CASSNRDRLSPLHF TGTGCCAGCAGCAATCGGGACAGACTGTCCCCCCTCCACTTT TRBV5-4 - TRBJ1-6 TRBD1
CASSTTDTGAFNEKLFF TGTGCCAGCAGCACGACAGATACAGGGGCTTTTAATGAAAAACTGTTTTTT TRBV28 few TRBJ1-4 TRBD1
CASSAGGRYEQYF TGTGCCAGTAGTGCGGGGGGGCGGTACGAGCAGTACTTC TRBV19 - TRBJ2-7 TRBD2
CATSSRTNEKLFF TGTGCCACCAGCTCCCGAACTAATGAAAAACTGTTTTTT TRBV15 - TRBJ1-4 -
CASSPRQEWSEKLFF TGTGCCAGCAGCCCTAGACAGGAGTGGAGTGAAAAACTGTTTTTT TRBV9 - TRBJ1-4 -
CASSSTGGIYEQYF TGCGCCAGCAGCTCGACAGGGGGAATCTACGAGCAGTACTTC TRBV5-1 once TRBJ2-7 TRBD1
CASSLGASGSRGELFF TGTGCCAGCAGCTTAGGGGCTAGCGGGAGCCGAGGGGAGCTGTTTTTT TRBV7-2 - TRBJ2-2 TRBD2
CASWGGLNYGYTF TGTGCCAGCTGGGGGGGCCTTAACTATGGCTACACCTTC TRBV7-2 - TRBJ1-2 -
CASSLAGTSSYNEQFF TGTGCCAGCAGCTTAGCCGGGACTAGCTCCTACAATGAGCAGTTCTTC TRBV7-6 - TRBJ2-1 TRBD2
CASRSGTSGYEQYF TGCGCCAGCAGGTCCGGGACTAGCGGGTACGAGCAGTACTTC TRBV5-1 - TRBJ2-7 TRBD2